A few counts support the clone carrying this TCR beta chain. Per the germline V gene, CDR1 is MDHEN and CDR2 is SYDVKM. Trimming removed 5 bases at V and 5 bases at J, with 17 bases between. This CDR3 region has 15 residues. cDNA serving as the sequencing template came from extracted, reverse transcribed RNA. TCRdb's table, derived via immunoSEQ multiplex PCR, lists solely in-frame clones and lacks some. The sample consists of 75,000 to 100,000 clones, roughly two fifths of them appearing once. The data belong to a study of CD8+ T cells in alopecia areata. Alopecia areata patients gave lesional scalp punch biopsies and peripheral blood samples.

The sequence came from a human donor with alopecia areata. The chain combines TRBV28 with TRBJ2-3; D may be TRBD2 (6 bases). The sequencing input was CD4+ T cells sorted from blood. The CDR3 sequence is CASSPLALGGDTQYF. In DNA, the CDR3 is TGTGCCAGCAGTCCGCTTGCTCTGGGAGGAGATACGCAGTATTTT.